There are a few counts of the clone carrying this T cell receptor (beta chain). The antigen is not known. These data belong to a study of early T cells in non-severe SARS-CoV-2 infection. This CDR3 has 15 residues. V lost 2 bases and J lost 1, with 6 bases in between. Germline-derived CDR1 and CDR2 are MNHEY and SVGAGI. The TCR library protocol attached unique molecular identifiers to the individual cDNA molecules. MiXCR, applied by TCRdb to the 5' RACE reads, yields one record per CDR3 protein. The sample lists 45,000 to 65,000 distinct CDR3 sequences; about 9.1% were seen once. Points from the study as a whole: VDJdb matching, biased toward anti-spike CD8 responses, missed private and CD4 specificities.

This TCR was recovered from an adult who was a healthcare worker with PCR-confirmed SARS-CoV-2 infection or an uninfected control (not recorded which). J is TRBJ2-6 and V is TRBV6-5; D unclear. The specimen sequenced was whole blood. The CDR3 DNA follows: TGTGCCAGCAGTTACGGGCGATCTGGGGCCAACGTCCTGACTTTC. This sequence encodes CASSYGRSGANVLTF.